These 13 T cell receptor beta chains originate from one sample sequenced in a study of shared clonotypes between healthy human individuals. The table came from immunoSEQ multiplex PCR; TCRdb's copy has only in-frame clones and leaves some out. The sample lists fewer than 650,000 clones; over 60% were seen once. Sample: PBMCs. These receptors were obtained from a woman aged 40-49 years in good health. Some clones in this sample may be carry-over from other donors' samples.

This sequence joins TRBV19 and TRBJ2-3; 9 bases map to TRBD1. Trimming removed 3 bases from V and 2 bases from J; junction bases left unmatched: 12. CDR1 and CDR2 (germline): LNHDA, SQIVND (reference sequence). The CDR3 is made up of 18 amino acids. The CDR3 spells CASSMQAGGTGTTDTQYF. The CDR3, as DNA: TGTGCCAGTAGTATGCAGGCAGGGGGGACAGGGACCACAGATACGCAGTATTTT.

V gene TRBV5-1 combines with J gene TRBJ2-1; 8 bases line up with TRBD2. The germline V gene has CDR1 SGHRS and CDR2 YFSETQ. CDR3 length equals 16 residues. V lost 4 bases to trimming and J lost 3 bases; unmatched junction nucleotides: 9. CDR3 loop: CASSHQTSEYYNEQFF. The CDR3 nucleotides are TGCGCCAGCAGCCACCAGACTAGCGAATACTACAATGAGCAGTTCTTC.

The chain links TRBV18 to TRBJ2-5, with D uncertain. The V and J ends lost 3 bases and 4 bases respectively, with 18 bases between them. Germline V gene sequence: CDR1 KGHSH, CDR2 LQKENI. The CDR3 extends over 16 amino acids. The DNA of the CDR3 is TGTGCCAGCTCACCCTCACCCATATCGACATTAGAGACCCAGTACTTC. Amino acid sequence: CASSPSPISTLETQYF.

CDR3: CASSASQSEAFF. The CDR3 nucleotides are TGTGCCAGCAGTGCGAGCCAGTCGGAAGCTTTCTTT. The chain combines TRBV6-1 with TRBJ1-1; the D is unclear. Trimming cost V 4 bases and J 8 bases, with 11 bases left between them. The CDR3 contains 12 residues. Germline values: CDR1 MNHNS, CDR2 SASEGT.

This clone occurred a few times. This chain joins TRBV10-3 and TRBJ2-3; 12 nucleotides agree with TRBD2. This CDR3 is 16 amino acids long. V gave up 7 bases and J gave up 4 bases; unmatched junction bases: 9. Germline lookup yields CDR1 ENHRY and CDR2 SYGVKD. CDR3 residues: CAITGLAGFSPDTQYF. The CDR3 coding sequence is TGTGCCATCACCGGACTAGCGGGGTTCTCCCCAGATACGCAGTATTTT.

The chain joins TRBV5-1 to TRBJ1-1; no definite D call. With 4 bases removed from V and 3 bases from J, the gap between germline ends came to 10 bases. The germline V gene encodes CDR1 SGHRS and CDR2 YFSETQ. The CDR3 totals 13 residues. CDR3 in amino acids: CASSPDGDTEAFF. As DNA, the CDR3 is TGCGCCAGCAGCCCCGACGGGGACACTGAAGCTTTCTTT.

The chain recombines TRBV27 with TRBJ2-3; D remains unclear. Trimming left V 3 bases short and J 5 bases short, with 9 bases between. The CDR3 runs to 13 residues. Germline V lookup: CDR1 MNHEY, CDR2 SMNVEV (reference sequence). The CDR3 DNA sequence: TGTGCCAGCAGTTTCGGACGGATAGATACGCAGTATTTT. The encoded protein is CASSFGRIDTQYF.

The V and J genes are TRBV19 and TRBJ2-7, with D perhaps matching TRBD2 (6 bases). The CDR3 has 15 amino acids. Trimming shortened V by 6 bases and J by 1 base, and 16 bases separated the two germline ends. Per the germline V gene, CDR1 is LNHDA and CDR2 is SQIVND (reference sequence). CDR3 protein: CASSLGLARSYEQYF. Here the CDR3 DNA reads TGTGCCAGTAGCCTCGGGCTAGCGCGATCCTACGAGCAGTACTTC.

This clone was counted ten times or more. The same CDR3 also results from other DNA sequences found in this sample. This chain connects TRBV28 to TRBJ1-6, with TRBD1 as a possible D gene (5 bases). CDR3 size: 14 residues. Germline V CDR1 and CDR2: MDHEN, SYDVKM. V lost 8 bases to trimming and J lost 7 bases, with 15 bases between them. The CDR3, as DNA: TGTGCCAGCCGTCCGGGGGTCTTGAATTCACCCCTCCACTTT. This translates into CASRPGVLNSPLHF.

The chain joins TRBV29-1 to TRBJ2-2; D not certain. The CDR3 runs 14 residues. V lost 5 bases and J lost 7, with 17 bases in between. Germline CDR1 is SQVTM and CDR2 is ANQGSEA. The CDR3 here is CSVPLRGVGGELFF. The CDR3, as DNA: TGCAGCGTTCCCCTGCGCGGCGTAGGCGGGGAGCTGTTTTTT.

This sequence joins TRBV7-2 and TRBJ2-1; 10 bases are shared with TRBD2. CDR1 is SGHTA, CDR2 FQGNSA, per germline. This CDR3 spans 12 amino acids. V dropped 4 bases and J dropped 15; count of bases not matched to a gene: 6. The CDR3 loop is CASSYQREGWFF. DNA of the CDR3: TGTGCCAGCAGCTACCAGCGGGAGGGATGGTTCTTC. The full variable domain, its missing parts supplied by reference TRBV7-2 and TRBJ2-1, is GAGVSQSPSNKVTEKGKDVELRCDPISGHTALYWYRQSLGQGLEFLIYFQGNSAPDKSGLPSDRFSAERTGGSVSTLTIQRTQQEDSAVYLCASSYQREGWFFGPGTRLTVL.

The chain recombines TRBV7-9 with TRBJ2-5; no clear D. This CDR3 is built from 14 residues. V lost 6 bases to trimming and J lost 0 bases, with 11 bases between them. The germline gives CDR1 SEHNR, CDR2 FQNEAQ (reference sequence). The CDR3 reads CASSNGYYQETQYF. CDR3 DNA sequence: TGTGCCAGCAGTAACGGGTATTACCAAGAGACCCAGTACTTC.

This sequence joins TRBV9 and TRBJ2-3; TRBD2 agrees at 11 bases. Germline assignment: CDR1 SGDLS and CDR2 YYNGEE. With 3 bases clipped from V and 6 bases from J, the junction kept 6 bases outside the gene matches. The CDR3 loop spans 15 amino acids. The chain's CDR3 is CASSDSGRAADTQYF. The DNA for the CDR3 is TGTGCCAGCAGCGATAGCGGGAGGGCCGCGGATACGCAGTATTTT.